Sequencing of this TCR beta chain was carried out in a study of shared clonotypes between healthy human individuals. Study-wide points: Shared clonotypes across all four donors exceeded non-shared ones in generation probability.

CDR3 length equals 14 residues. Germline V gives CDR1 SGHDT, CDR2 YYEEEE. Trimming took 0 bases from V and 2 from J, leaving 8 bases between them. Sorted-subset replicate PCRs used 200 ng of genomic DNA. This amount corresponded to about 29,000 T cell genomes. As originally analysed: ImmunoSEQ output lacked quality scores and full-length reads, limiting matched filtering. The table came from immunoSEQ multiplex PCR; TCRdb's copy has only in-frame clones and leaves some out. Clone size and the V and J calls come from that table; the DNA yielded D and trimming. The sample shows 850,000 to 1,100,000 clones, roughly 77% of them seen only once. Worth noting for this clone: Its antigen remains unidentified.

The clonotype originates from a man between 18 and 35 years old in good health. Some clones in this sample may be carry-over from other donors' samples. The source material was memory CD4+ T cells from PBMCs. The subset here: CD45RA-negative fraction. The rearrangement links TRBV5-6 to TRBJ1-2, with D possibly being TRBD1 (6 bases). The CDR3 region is CASSLADRNYGYTF. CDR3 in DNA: TGTGCCAGCAGCTTGGCCGACAGGAACTATGGCTACACCTTC. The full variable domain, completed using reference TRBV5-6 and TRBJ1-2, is DAGVTQSPTHLIKTRGQQVTLRCSPKSGHDTVSWYQQALGQGPQFIFQYYEEEERQRGNFPDRFSGHQFPNYSSELNVNALLLGDSALYLCASSLADRNYGYTFGSGTRLTVV.